Sequencing of this T cell receptor beta chain was carried out in a study of blood T cell repertoires in COVID-19. Study details: Whether acute or convalescent, the COVID-19 samples came from the United States, Italy and Spain. T cells, B-cell-depleted T cells, or PBMCs provided the cDNA or gDNA that served as material.

Methods used by the authors: Estimates of nucleated cell counts were drawn from the amplification of reference gene primers. The table came from immunoSEQ multiplex PCR; TCRdb's copy has only in-frame clones and leaves some out. V, J and clone size are those of that table, while D and trimming were read from the DNA. The sample contains some 290,000 clones, about 86% of which appear only once. Germline values: CDR1 ENHRY, CDR2 SYGVKD. V shed 3 bases and J shed 7 bases, with 12 bases lying between them. This CDR3 has 13 amino acids. The table lists this clone with many counts. This chain connects TRBV10-3 to TRBJ1-2; D gene unclear. This sequence originates from a woman aged 55-69 years with active or convalescent COVID-19. Sequenced sample: peripheral blood. The CDR3 sequence is CAISDRGTGGYTF. CDR3 DNA sequence: TGTGCCATCAGTGACCGGGGAACGGGTGGCTACACCTTC.